This T cell receptor beta chain was sequenced in a study of shared clonotypes between healthy human individuals. Overall study findings and caveats: The genetic and exposure-history diversity represented was limited by few donors.

In germline, CDR1 is MNHEY, CDR2 SMNVEV (reference sequence). The CDR3 has 15 residues. Deletions cut 6 bases from V and 9 bases from J, with 21 bases between. A word on this clone: No antigen is known for it.

TCRdb's copy holds only in-frame clones and misses some; the assay was immunoSEQ multiplex PCR. The sample lists about 2.4 million clones, around nine tenths occurring once. The rearrangement joins TRBV27 to TRBJ2-1; D gene uncertain. This receptor was taken from a man younger than 35 in good health. The sequencing input was naive CD4+ T cells sorted from blood. The subset was: CD45RA+ positively selected. The CDR3 here is CASRANASPVGEQFF. The CDR3 DNA reads TGTGCCAGCAGAGCAAACGCGAGCCCCGTGGGTGAGCAGTTCTTC.